A selection of T cell receptor beta chains follows, all from one sample in a study of cytomegalovirus exposure and HLA in healthy donors. Here immunoSEQ multiplex PCR was the method, and the copy in TCRdb shows in-frame clones only, minus some. The repertoire consists of some 110,000 clones, with around 10% occurring once and the leading ten covering 5.5% to 7.5%. The sample was PBMCs. These receptors all stem from a man aged 40-49 years in good health and CMV-seropositive. Both conserved end residues are part of each CDR3. The D gene is left open where the match is weak. Clone sizes are given selectively: once, few, many, or a class where the clone is expanded.

TGTGCCATCAGCGATTCGGGCGGAGGTGGGGAGACCCAGTACTTC,CAISDSGGGGETQYF,.,many,15,TRBJ2-5,TRBV10-3
TGTGCCAGCAGTCGGGACAGAGATCAGCCCCAGCATTTT,CASSRDRDQPQHF,TRBD1,.,13,TRBJ1-5,TRBV28
TGTGCCAGCAGCTCTTGGACAGCGGAGGACGAGCAGTACTTC,CASSSWTAEDEQYF,.,.,14,TRBJ2-7,TRBV7-9
TGTGCCAGCAGTTTAACAGGGATCACCGGGGAGCTGTTTTTT,CASSLTGITGELFF,.,.,14,TRBJ2-2,TRBV9
TGTGCCAGCAGCTTGGAGGGCGGGAGACAAACCGGGGAGCTGTTTTTT,CASSLEGGRQTGELFF,TRBD2,.,16,TRBJ2-2,TRBV11-3
TGTGCCAGCAGTTACGCCCGGGGACAGCCCCAGCATTTT,CASSYARGQPQHF,.,few,13,TRBJ1-5,TRBV6-5
TGCGCCAGCAGCCAAGTCGAGGGATCTAGCACAGATACGCAGTATTTT,CASSQVEGSSTDTQYF,.,.,16,TRBJ2-3,TRBV4-3
TGTGCCAGCAGCCCCGGGGTACTAGCGGGATCTTACAATGAGCAGTTCTTC,CASSPGVLAGSYNEQFF,TRBD2,.,17,TRBJ2-1,TRBV7-2
TGTGCCAGCAGTCGAAGCGGAGATACGCAGTATTTT,CASSRSGDTQYF,.,few,12,TRBJ2-3,TRBV6-1
TGCGCCAGCAGCTCAAAAGCCTCACCTAGCGGGAGCTACGAGCAGTACTTC,CASSSKASPSGSYEQYF,TRBD2,.,17,TRBJ2-7,TRBV4-1
TGTGCCAGCAGCCTCAGGGGGAGATCCAGTAACACTGAAGCTTTCTTT,CASSLRGRSSNTEAFF,TRBD1,few,16,TRBJ1-1,TRBV7-9
TGTGCCAGCAGCCAGGGATACGAGCAGTACTTC,CASSQGYEQYF,.,.,11,TRBJ2-7,TRBV13
TGTGCCAGCAGTTCGACTAGCGGGAACTACGAGCAGTACTTC,CASSSTSGNYEQYF,TRBD2,.,14,TRBJ2-7,TRBV6-5
TGTGCCTGGACAGGTGGATCCTACGAGCAGTACTTC,CAWTGGSYEQYF,.,.,12,TRBJ2-7,TRBV30
TGTGCCAGCAGTGGCTCCGGGACTAGCGGGAGTAGAGAGCAGTTCTTC,CASSGSGTSGSREQFF,TRBD2,few,16,TRBJ2-1,TRBV6-6
TGCGCCAGCAGCAGGCCGGGACAGGGTAGGTCTGGGGCCAACGTCCTGACTTTC,CASSRPGQGRSGANVLTF,TRBD1,.,18,TRBJ2-6,TRBV4-1
TGTGCCAGCAGAAGGGGGCAGGGTAATTCACCCCTCCACTTT,CASRRGQGNSPLHF,TRBD1,.,14,TRBJ1-6,TRBV2
TGTGCCGGCCAGAGACTACAGAATACAGATACGCAGTATTTT,CAGQRLQNTDTQYF,.,few,14,TRBJ2-3,TRBV6-1
TGTGCCAGCAGCTTTTCGAACGGACTCAATCAGCCCCAGCATTTT,CASSFSNGLNQPQHF,.,.,15,TRBJ1-5,TRBV11-2
TGTGCCAGTAGTAGCGGGAACACTGAAGCTTTCTTT,CASSSGNTEAFF,.,few,12,TRBJ1-1,TRBV19
TGTGCCACCTCAGGGAACCCAGATACGCAGTATTTT,CATSGNPDTQYF,.,few,12,TRBJ2-3,TRBV28
TGTGCCAGCAGCTTTGGAGGGTCTTACTACAATGAGCAGTTCTTC,CASSFGGSYYNEQFF,.,few,15,TRBJ2-1,TRBV7-9
TGTGCCAGCACCCACAGGTCCTATGGCTACACCTTC,CASTHRSYGYTF,.,.,12,TRBJ1-2,TRBV9
TGTGCCAGCAGCTTGGACAGGGGGTCTAGCTACGAGCAGTACTTC,CASSLDRGSSYEQYF,TRBD1,.,15,TRBJ2-7,TRBV7-3
TGTGCTAGTGGCCCGACTAGTTCCTACAATGAGCAGTTCTTC,CASGPTSSYNEQFF,.,.,14,TRBJ2-1,TRBV12-5
TGTGCCAGCAGCCCCCGGGACAGTGAAAAACTGTTTTTT,CASSPRDSEKLFF,TRBD1,few,13,TRBJ1-4,TRBV7-9
TGCGCCAGCAGCTTGAGGGAGGGCTACGAGCAGTACTTC,CASSLREGYEQYF,TRBD2,few,13,TRBJ2-7,TRBV5-1
TGTTCGGGACTAGCGGCAGAGGGGGACCACAATGAGCAGTTCTTC,CSGLAAEGDHNEQFF,TRBD2,many,15,TRBJ2-1,TRBV6-1
TGTGCCAGCAGCTTGGGACAGGGGGCCTACGAGCAGTACTTC,CASSLGQGAYEQYF,TRBD1,few,14,TRBJ2-7,TRBV5-8
TGTGCCAGCAGCACGACAGGGGGCGTCGGAGCTTTCTTT,CASSTTGGVGAFF,TRBD1,.,13,TRBJ1-1,TRBV9
TGCGCCAGCAGTCGATCGGGACTAGCGGGAGCAGGGGAGCTGTTTTTT,CASSRSGLAGAGELFF,TRBD2,few,16,TRBJ2-2,TRBV4-1
TGTGCCAGCAGTCCCGGGTCTTCCTACGAGCAGTACTTC,CASSPGSSYEQYF,.,.,13,TRBJ2-7,TRBV6-5
TGTGCCAGCAGCTCCAGGGACAGGGACGGGTATGATGGCTACACCTTC,CASSSRDRDGYDGYTF,TRBD1,.,16,TRBJ1-2,TRBV7-9
TGTGCCAGCAGCCGCGGACTAGCGGGAGGCATGTTCTTC,CASSRGLAGGMFF,TRBD2,.,13,TRBJ2-1,TRBV6-5
TGCGCCAGCAGCTTGGTGCCTAGAACTAGCGGGAGCACAGATACGCAGTATTTT,CASSLVPRTSGSTDTQYF,TRBD2,few,18,TRBJ2-3,TRBV5-1
TGTGCCAGCAGCTTGGGCCAGGGGGCCAACGAGCAGTACTTC,CASSLGQGANEQYF,TRBD1,few,14,TRBJ2-7,TRBV5-4
TGTGCCAGCAGTGTTCGCTCAGGGGTGGTGGCTAATGAAAAACTGTTTTTT,CASSVRSGVVANEKLFF,.,few,17,TRBJ1-4,TRBV2
TGCAGCGTTGATGGACAGGGCTCTGTGACCCAGTACTTC,CSVDGQGSVTQYF,TRBD1,.,13,TRBJ2-5,TRBV29-1
TGCGCCAGCAGCCAAGTCACCGGCGGGGCCGGGGGCTACACCTTC,CASSQVTGGAGGYTF,.,.,15,TRBJ1-2,TRBV4-1
TGTGCCAGCAGCTTAGCCGGGACTCCTTCTAGCACAGATACGCAGTATTTT,CASSLAGTPSSTDTQYF,.,few,17,TRBJ2-3,TRBV11-2
TGTGCCAGCAGTCTTTCGACAGGCTTTAATCAGCCCCAGCATTTT,CASSLSTGFNQPQHF,.,.,15,TRBJ1-5,TRBV27